These 31 T cell receptor beta chains share one sample of origin, sequenced in a study of technical replicates of blood from several donors. Clones were read by immunoSEQ multiplex PCR, and TCRdb kept only the in-frame ones, dropping some. The table has 60,000 to 65,000 clones, approximately 92% seen once; the top ten hold more than 3.5%. The specimen was PBMCs. The receptor set was obtained from a human donor in good health. Some clones in this sample may be carry-over from other donors' samples.

This rearrangement joins TRBV4-3 to TRBJ2-7; D perhaps matches TRBD2 (5 bases). Trimming stripped 0 bases from V and 3 bases from J, with 15 bases between. CDR1 and CDR2 from the germline V gene are LGHNA and YSLEER. The CDR3 totals 16 residues. The CDR3 nucleotides read TGCGCCAGCAGCCAAGAATCAGCGGTTGGGTTCTACGAGCAGTACTTC. This gives the protein CASSQESAVGFYEQYF.

The chain recombines TRBV5-1 with TRBJ2-2, with TRBD1 identical over 9 bases. The CDR3 contains 18 residues. Trimming took 4 bases from V and 7 from J; bases not matched to a gene: 17. The germline V gene encodes CDR1 SGHRS and CDR2 YFSETQ. CDR3 in amino acids: CASSKTGGALSGGGELFF. Here the CDR3 DNA reads TGCGCCAGCAGCAAAACAGGGGGCGCGTTGTCGGGTGGCGGGGAGCTGTTTTTT. Full variable domain (rest looked up from reference TRBV5-1 and TRBJ2-2): KAGVTQTPRYLIKTRGQQVTLSCSPISGHRSVSWYQQTPGQGLQFLFEYFSETQRNKGNFPGRFSGRQFSNSRSEMNVSTLELGDSALYLCASSKTGGALSGGGELFFGEGSRLTVL.

The V gene is TRBV29-1, the J gene TRBJ2-1; TRBD2 agrees at 11 bases. Germline V gene sequence: CDR1 SQVTM, CDR2 ANQGSEA. The CDR3 covers 17 residues. The ends lost 1 base at V and 3 bases at J; junction bases unmatched: 8. CDR3 DNA: TGCAGCGTTGAAGTTCTTAGCGGGGGGGCAAACTACAATGAGCAGTTCTTC. It translates to CSVEVLSGGANYNEQFF.

V is TRBV5-1 and J is TRBJ1-1; D is possibly TRBD1 (5 bases). Germline V CDR1 and CDR2: SGHRS, YFSETQ. CDR3 length: 13 amino acids. The germline V and J ends were trimmed by 9 bases and 4 bases, with 16 bases remaining between them. The CDR3 reads CATRKGEGTEAFF. CDR3 coding DNA: TGCGCCACCAGGAAAGGGGAAGGCACTGAAGCTTTCTTT.

The chain is built from TRBV5-6 and TRBJ2-4; a possible D gene is TRBD1 (5 bases). CDR1 SGHDT and CDR2 YYEEEE come from the germline V gene. The CDR3 totals 15 residues. Trimming pared 4 bases from V and 1 base from J, leaving 12 bases between. The CDR3 nucleotides are TGTGCCAGCAGCGTAGGACCAGGGGCCAAAAACATTCAGTACTTC. Translating it yields CASSVGPGAKNIQYF.

This rearrangement joins TRBV10-2 to TRBJ2-3; D call uncertain. In germline, CDR1 is WSHSY, CDR2 SAAADI. The length of the CDR3 is 15 residues. The ends were cut back, 3 bases at V and 6 bases at J, with 16 bases in the middle. The CDR3 DNA follows: TGCGCCAGCAGTGATCAAGCGAGGCAACCGGATACGCAGTATTTT. Its translation: CASSDQARQPDTQYF.

The genes are TRBV6-1 and TRBJ1-2, with TRBD1 matching over 7 bases. Germline V CDR1 and CDR2: MNHNS, SASEGT. Trimming removed 6 bases from V and 2 bases from J; junction bases left unmatched: 6. The CDR3 is 14 amino acids. CDR3 loop: CASSEGQRNYGYTF. For the CDR3, the DNA is TGTGCCAGCAGCGAGGGACAGAGAAACTATGGCTACACCTTC.

This clone has more than one count but fewer than ten. This rearrangement joins TRBV7-2 to TRBJ2-3, with TRBD2 matching over 15 bases. Germline values: CDR1 SGHTA, CDR2 FQGNSA. V was pared by 5 bases and J by 1 base, with 4 bases of the junction left unmatched. There are 17 residues in the CDR3. Here the CDR3 DNA reads TGTGCCAGCAGCACGAGGACTAGCGGGAGGGGCACAGATACGCAGTATTTT. This translates into CASSTRTSGRGTDTQYF.

The chain links TRBV4-1 to TRBJ1-1; possibly TRBD1 for D (5 bases). The CDR3 is 15 amino acids. Germline CDR1 reads MGHRA; CDR2 reads YSYEKL. The V end lost 3 bases, the J end lost 0 bases, and 11 bases lay between the germline ends. The chain's CDR3 is CASSQPRGLNTEAFF. DNA for the CDR3: TGCGCCAGCAGCCAGCCCCGGGGGTTGAACACTGAAGCTTTCTTT.

The chain employs TRBV18 and TRBJ1-6; a weak D match, TRBD1 (6 bases). This CDR3 comprises 13 residues. In germline, CDR1 is KGHSH, CDR2 LQKENI. The V and J ends lost 2 bases and 7 bases respectively, with 6 bases between them. The CDR3 here is CASSPDRNSPLHF. The CDR3, as DNA: TGTGCCAGCTCACCAGACAGGAATTCACCCCTCCACTTT.

The V call is TRBV18, the J call TRBJ2-1, with TRBD2 identical over 12 bases. With 2 bases clipped from V and 5 bases from J, the junction kept 7 bases outside the gene matches. This CDR3 comprises 17 residues. Germline V gives CDR1 KGHSH, CDR2 LQKENI. The CDR3 nucleotides read TGTGCCAGCTCACCAATTGGACTAGCGGGATTCAACAATGAGCAGTTCTTC. Translating it yields CASSPIGLAGFNNEQFF.

The rearrangement links TRBV15 to TRBJ2-3, with TRBD2 identical over 9 bases. The germline V gene encodes CDR1 LNHNV and CDR2 YYDKDF (reference sequence). With 3 bases clipped from V and 1 base from J, the junction kept 8 bases outside the gene matches. The CDR3 loop spans 17 amino acids. DNA of the CDR3: TGTGCCACCAGCAGGGGAGAGGCGGGGGGGGGCACAGATACGCAGTATTTT. This gives the protein CATSRGEAGGGTDTQYF. Using reference TRBV15 and TRBJ2-3 for the parts outside the CDR3, the full variable domain is DAMVIQNPRYQVTQFGKPVTLSCSQTLNHNVMYWYQQKSSQAPKLLFHYYDKDFNNEADTPDNFQSRRPNTSFCFLDIRSPGLGDTAMYLCATSRGEAGGGTDTQYFGPGTRLTVL.

This chain links TRBV6-6 with TRBJ1-5; D remains ambiguous. This CDR3 comprises 14 residues. Germline V gene data show CDR1 as MNHNY and CDR2 as SVGAGI (reference sequence). V lost 2 bases to trimming and J lost 4 bases, with 9 bases between them. CDR3 nucleotides: TGTGCCAGCAGTTACAACGGGGAAAATCAGCCCCAGCATTTT. It is translated as CASSYNGENQPQHF.

The chain employs TRBV7-9 and TRBJ2-7; tentative D call: TRBD1 (5 bases). The CDR3 length is 13 residues. Between the trimmed V and J ends, which lost 0 bases and 6 bases, there was a span of 9 bases. Germline CDR1 SEHNR, CDR2 FQNEAQ (reference sequence). CDR3 DNA: TGTGCCAGCAGCTTAGCGAGCAGGGTCGAGCAGTACTTC. Translation: CASSLASRVEQYF.

This chain uses TRBV29-1 with TRBJ2-2; D is perhaps TRBD1 (5 bases). Germline V gene data show CDR1 as SQVTM and CDR2 as ANQGSEA. The CDR3 spans 14 residues. The germline V and J ends were trimmed by 5 bases and 4 bases, with 14 bases remaining between them. The CDR3 protein is CSVSSPRVTGELFF. The CDR3 nucleotides read TGCAGCGTTTCATCCCCCAGGGTCACCGGGGAGCTGTTTTTT.

The rearrangement links TRBV29-1 to TRBJ2-7, with 13 bases aligning to TRBD2. Germline-derived CDR1 and CDR2 are SQVTM and ANQGSEA. Trimming cost V 4 bases and J 0 bases; bases outside gene matches: 3. The CDR3 contains 15 residues. CDR3 sequence: CSVVGTSGNSYEQYF. In nucleotides, the CDR3 is TGCAGCGTTGTGGGGACTAGCGGGAACTCCTACGAGCAGTACTTC.

This clone was seen a single time. The chain links TRBV4-1 to TRBJ2-7; 8 bases are a match to TRBD1. V shed 5 bases, J shed 2 bases, and the junction held 8 bases outside the gene matches. The germline gives CDR1 MGHRA, CDR2 YSYEKL. CDR3 length: 15 amino acids. CDR3: CASSYPGQAPYEQYF. CDR3 coding DNA: TGCGCCAGCAGCTACCCGGGACAGGCGCCCTACGAGCAGTACTTC.

This chain joins TRBV9 and TRBJ2-4, with a tentative D call TRBD1 (6 bases). The CDR3 length is 16 residues. V was clipped by 0 bases and J by 0 bases, with 10 bases between them. Germline values: CDR1 SGDLS, CDR2 YYNGEE. The CDR3 DNA follows: TGTGCCAGCAGCGTAGGAGGGGGTTTAGCCAAAAACATTCAGTACTTC. Translation: CASSVGGGLAKNIQYF.

This chain uses TRBV4-2 with TRBJ2-1; 9 bases align to TRBD2. This CDR3 region has 15 residues. V dropped 0 bases and J dropped 10; count of bases not matched to a gene: 7. Germline V gene sequence: CDR1 LGHNA, CDR2 YNFKEQ. CDR3 protein: CASSQDRTSVPEQFF. CDR3 nucleotide sequence: TGTGCCAGCAGCCAAGATAGGACTAGCGTGCCCGAGCAGTTCTTC.

The chain is built from TRBV4-3 and TRBJ1-2, with D possibly TRBD1 on 6 matching bases. The V gene's germline CDR1 is LGHNA and CDR2 YSLEER. Trimming left V 2 bases short and J 9 bases short, with 13 bases between. This CDR3 is 13 amino acids long. CDR3 coding DNA: TGCGCCAGCAGCCAAAAGGGGGGGGATCGCTACACCTTC. Protein: CASSQKGGDRYTF.

This CDR3 reads CAWSLNTGSRQPQHF. Written as DNA, the CDR3 is TGTGCCTGGAGTCTTAATACAGGGTCGCGGCAGCCCCAGCATTTT. J is TRBJ1-5 and V is TRBV30; tentatively, D is TRBD1 (6 bases). The V gene's germline CDR1 is GTSNPN and CDR2 SVGIG (reference sequence). Trimming removed 2 bases from V and 7 bases from J, with 18 bases in between. The CDR3 contains 15 residues. Based on the CDR3 plus reference TRBV30 and TRBJ1-5, the full variable domain is SQTIHQWPATLVQPVGSPLSLECTVEGTSNPNLYWYRQAAGRGLQLLFYSVGIGQISSEVPQNLSASRPQDRQFILSSKKLLLSDSGFYLCAWSLNTGSRQPQHFGDGTRLSIL.

The rearrangement links TRBV5-1 to TRBJ2-2; 12 bases align to TRBD2. This CDR3 contains 16 residues. CDR1 and CDR2 (germline): SGHRS, YFSETQ. The J segment lost 7 bases and the V segment lost 3 bases, leaving 7 bases of the junction unmatched. CDR3 DNA sequence: TGCGCCAGCAGCTCTACTAGCGGGGGGTCCGGCGGGGAGCTGTTTTTT. This sequence encodes CASSSTSGGSGGELFF.

This clone has a handful of counts. The genes are TRBV7-2 and TRBJ2-5; the D gene is possibly TRBD2 (6 bases). V lost 5 bases and J 5 bases, leaving 18 bases between the germline ends. The CDR3 is made up of 15 amino acids. Germline V gene sequence: CDR1 SGHTA, CDR2 FQGNSA. The CDR3 DNA is TGTGCCAGCAGCACCCTTGGGACTCCCTTGGAGACCCAGTACTTC. Protein: CASSTLGTPLETQYF.

The chain links TRBV7-9 to TRBJ1-4; tentative D call: TRBD1 (5 bases). CDR1 and CDR2 from the germline V gene are SEHNR and FQNEAQ (reference sequence). V was clipped by 1 base and J by 5 bases, with 11 bases between them. This CDR3 contains 15 residues. The CDR3 nucleotides read TGTGCCAGCAGCTTAGGTGTCAGGGCGAATGAAAAACTGTTTTTT. This encodes CASSLGVRANEKLFF.

CDR3 loop: CASSPLTGDTQYF. The CDR3 DNA follows: TGTGCCAGCAGTCCCCTGACCGGGGATACGCAGTATTTT. The chain carries TRBV27 and TRBJ2-3; D is unclear. V lost 5 bases, J lost 6 bases, and 12 bases lay in between. Per germline, CDR1 MNHEY and CDR2 SMNVEV (reference sequence). The CDR3 contains 13 residues.

The genes are TRBV25-1 and TRBJ2-5, with 8 bases matching TRBD1. The length of the CDR3 is 13 residues. V was clipped by 4 bases and J by 5 bases; unmatched bases: 3. Germline CDR1 reads MGHDK; CDR2 reads SYGVNS. As DNA, the CDR3 is TGTGCCAGCAGTGTGACAGGGGTCGAGACCCAGTACTTC. Protein sequence: CASSVTGVETQYF.

This chain uses TRBV7-9 with TRBJ1-4, with TRBD1 identical over 9 bases. Trimming at V came to 5 bases and at J to 5 bases, leaving 0 bases not matched to a gene. CDR3 size: 13 residues. Germline V gene data show CDR1 as SEHNR and CDR2 as FQNEAQ (reference sequence). CDR3 sequence reads: CASSGTGNEKLFF. The CDR3 DNA is TGTGCCAGCAGCGGGACAGGGAATGAAAAACTGTTTTTT.

The rearrangement links TRBV7-8 to TRBJ2-7; TRBD1 might be the D (5 bases). The CDR3 has 14 residues. Trimming stripped 3 bases from V and 4 bases from J, with 13 bases between. The germline V gene encodes CDR1 SGHVS and CDR2 FQNEAQ. As DNA, the CDR3 is TGTGCCAGCAGCTTGGGCAGGGAATTATACGAGCAGTACTTC. Its protein product is CASSLGRELYEQYF.

The V and J genes are TRBV7-9 and TRBJ1-2, with 12 bases aligning to TRBD1. CDR3 length: 15 amino acids. Germline V gene lookup returns CDR1 SEHNR and CDR2 FQNEAQ (reference sequence). V shed 5 bases and J 7 bases; nucleotides not matched to a gene: 8. The CDR3 coding sequence is TGTGCCAGCAGCGCCCCGGGACAGGGGGCTGCTGGCTACACCTTC. This codes for CASSAPGQGAAGYTF.

This clone was picked up one time. This chain links TRBV14 with TRBJ1-1; 7 nucleotides line up with TRBD1. CDR1 SGHDN and CDR2 FVKESK come from the germline V gene. V lost 1 base to trimming and J lost 6 bases; unmatched junction nucleotides: 11. CDR3 length equals 16 residues. The CDR3 bases are TGTGCCAGCAGCCAAGGATCGTCCCAAGGACAGGCTGAAGCTTTCTTT. This sequence encodes CASSQGSSQGQAEAFF.

CDR3 DNA: TGTGCCAGCAGTGTGCAGGGGATTCTTAACTATGGCTACACCTTC. As protein: CASSVQGILNYGYTF. V is TRBV6-1 and J is TRBJ1-2; D may be TRBD1 (6 bases). Germline V gene data show CDR1 as MNHNS and CDR2 as SASEGT. Between the trimmed V and J ends, which lost 4 bases and 1 base, there was a span of 13 bases. The CDR3 consists of 15 residues.